This is a list of T cell receptor beta chains from one sample in a study of blood T cell repertoires in COVID-19. Generated by immunoSEQ multiplex PCR, the TCRdb table keeps only in-frame clones and is missing some. This sample yields approximately 120,000 clones, of which 80% to 90% are seen a single time; 9.5% to 15% belongs to the top ten. The sequenced material came from peripheral blood. These TCRs come from a human donor in a cohort sampled during active COVID-19. Each CDR3 is given with its conserved first and last residue. D genes are given only for firm matches. Clone sizes are given selectively: once, few, many, or a class where the clone is expanded.

V	D	J	size	DNA	CDR3
TRBV27	TRBD1	TRBJ2-1	once	TGTGCCAGCAGTTTAAGGACAGGGGCCTACAATGAGCAGTTCTTC	CASSLRTGAYNEQFF
TRBV7-2	NA	TRBJ2-3	NA	TGTGCCAGCAGCTTGCAGGCCAGATGGCTAGCTGGGACAGATACGCAGTATTTT	CASSLQARWLAGTDTQYF
TRBV11-1	NA	TRBJ1-4	NA	TGTGCCAGCAGCAGCGGAAAGAGAGGTTTCGGAAAACTGTTTTTT	CASSSGKRGFGKLFF
TRBV20-1	TRBD2	TRBJ2-1	once	TGCAGTGCTAGTAGGCTAGCGGGGAAAGTCTATGAGCAGTTCTTC	CSASRLAGKVYEQFF
TRBV5-1	TRBD2	TRBJ2-3	NA	TGCGCCAGCAGCTTAACGACTAGCGGGGGAGATACGCAGTATTTT	CASSLTTSGGDTQYF
TRBV5-1	TRBD2	TRBJ2-5	NA	TGCGCCAGCAGCCACACTAGCGGGGGGTCAGAGACCCAGTACTTC	CASSHTSGGSETQYF
TRBV5-4	TRBD2	TRBJ2-3	few	TGTGCCAGCAGCCCCGGTCGACTAGCGGGGGGGAGAGATACGCAGTATTTT	CASSPGRLAGGRDTQYF
TRBV19	TRBD1	TRBJ1-4	NA	TGTGCCAGTAGCCCCGGACAGGGTGAAAAACTGTTTTTT	CASSPGQGEKLFF
TRBV3-1/TRBV3-2	TRBD2	TRBJ2-3	NA	TGTGCCAGCAGCCAAGAACTAGCGGGGGCTAGCACAGATACGCAGTATTTT	CASSQELAGASTDTQYF
TRBV5-4	NA	TRBJ1-2	NA	TGTGCCAGCAGCCGGGGGGTTAAGGATGGCTACACCTTC	CASSRGVKDGYTF
TRBV7-8	NA	TRBJ1-5	NA	TGTGCCAGCAGCCCGACACGGGGATATAGCAATCAGCCCCAGCATTTT	CASSPTRGYSNQPQHF
TRBV11-2	NA	TRBJ1-1	NA	TGTGCCAGCAGCTTGAGTCTGAACACTGAAGCTTTCTTT	CASSLSLNTEAFF
TRBV4-1	TRBD1	TRBJ1-1	NA	TGCGCCAGCAGCCCACCGGGACAGGGGCCCACTGAAGCTTTCTTT	CASSPPGQGPTEAFF
TRBV30	NA	TRBJ2-7	NA	TGTGCCTGGGGGGGAGGCCGGGTAAGCTCCTACGAGCAGTACTTC	CAWGGGRVSSYEQYF
TRBV7-6	NA	TRBJ2-3	NA	TGTGCCAGCAGGGAGGTGGGGGGTACGCAGTATTTT	CASREVGGTQYF
TRBV10-3	TRBD1	TRBJ1-2	NA	TGTGCCATCAGTGAGTCGATCCGTTACAGGGGCTTATTTGGCTACACCTTC	CAISESIRYRGLFGYTF
TRBV5-5	NA	TRBJ2-3	NA	TGTGCCAGCAGCTTCGCGTCTCTTAGCACAGATACGCAGTATTTT	CASSFASLSTDTQYF
TRBV5-1	TRBD2	TRBJ2-1	few	TGCGCCAGCAGCTCCCGAGGGACTAGCGGGGGGGATACGCAGTTCTTC	CASSSRGTSGGDTQFF
TRBV4-1	NA	TRBJ2-7	NA	TGCGCCAGCAGCCAAGACTTTCAACCCGGGACTTCGTTGTTGTGG	CASSQDFQPGTSLLW
TRBV12-2	NA	TRBJ2-2	NA	TGTGCAAGTCGCTCCGGGACTAGCGGGGGGCTTTACACCGGGGAGCTGTTTTTT	CASRSGTSGGLYTGELFF
TRBV11-3	TRBD1	TRBJ2-3	NA	TGTGCCAGCAGCTTAGAGCTCGGACAGGGAACGCAGTATTTT	CASSLELGQGTQYF
TRBV5-1	TRBD2	TRBJ2-3	once	TGCGCCAGCACCCGGGGTAGCGGGGAAGCCACAGATACGCAGTATTTT	CASTRGSGEATDTQYF
TRBV5-5	TRBD1	TRBJ1-1	NA	TGTGCCAGCAGCGCCGGACAGGCGTTCCCGGCTTTCTTT	CASSAGQAFPAFF
TRBV27	NA	TRBJ1-1	NA	TGTGCCAGCAGTTACGGGGGACTGGGCACTGAAGCTTTCTTT	CASSYGGLGTEAFF
TRBV6-5	NA	TRBJ1-5	NA	TGTGCCAGCAGTTCACAGGATAGCAATCAGCCCCAGCATTTT	CASSSQDSNQPQHF
TRBV5-4	TRBD1	TRBJ1-1	NA	TGTGCCAGCAGCCCAACGCGGGACAGGGGATTAGGTGCTGAAGCTTTCTTT	CASSPTRDRGLGAEAFF
TRBV5-1	TRBD1	TRBJ2-7	NA	TGCGCCAGCAGCCGGGACAGGGGGGTCGGCGAGCAGTACTTC	CASSRDRGVGEQYF
TRBV15	NA	TRBJ1-5	NA	TGTGCCACCAGCAAAGGTGGAGGTACAACCTCTAGCAATCAGCCCCAGCATTTT	CATSKGGGTTSSNQPQHF
TRBV24-1	TRBD1	TRBJ2-1	NA	TGTGCCACCAGTGATCCCCGGGACAGCTTCTTCTTC	CATSDPRDSFFF
TRBV19	TRBD1	TRBJ1-1	few	TGTGCCACCAGGGACAGGGGGCATTCACAGGAGGCTTTCTTT	CATRDRGHSQEAFF
TRBV5-1	TRBD2	TRBJ2-3	NA	TGCGCCAGCAGCAACCGGGGGGATTACTACACAGATACGCAGTATTTT	CASSNRGDYYTDTQYF
TRBV7-8	NA	TRBJ2-3	NA	TGTGCCAGCAGCTTTCTAGGGGCCGGACAGGATACGCAGTATTTT	CASSFLGAGQDTQYF
TRBV10-3	NA	TRBJ1-2	once	TGTGCCATCAGACAGACAGTGTATGGCTACACCTTC	CAIRQTVYGYTF
TRBV29-1	TRBD1	TRBJ2-7	few	TGCAGCGTTGACACCCCGGCGGGACAGGGTCCCTACGAGCAGTACTTC	CSVDTPAGQGPYEQYF
TRBV5-6	TRBD1	TRBJ1-2	NA	TGTGCCAGCAGCTCGGCAGGGGGGAGCTACACCTTC	CASSSAGGSYTF
TRBV7-6	NA	TRBJ2-3	NA	TGTGCCAGCACACCGGCTAGGCTAGCCGGCACAGATACGCAGTATTTT	CASTPARLAGTDTQYF
TRBV9	TRBD2	TRBJ2-3	NA	TGTGCCAGCAGTTTGGGACTAGCGGGGAGCACAGATACGCAGTATTTT	CASSLGLAGSTDTQYF
TRBV9	NA	TRBJ2-3	NA	TGTGCCAGCAGCGTCAAGGACACTACGCAGTATTTT	CASSVKDTTQYF
TRBV7-9	TRBD1	TRBJ1-1	NA	TGTGCCAGCAGCCACCGGGACAGAAACACTGAAGCTTTCTTT	CASSHRDRNTEAFF
TRBV19	TRBD2	TRBJ2-1	once	TGTGCCACCCGGGGACTAGCGTTTGGGTATGAGCAGTTCTTC	CATRGLAFGYEQFF
TRBV3-1/TRBV3-2	NA	TRBJ1-3	NA	TGTGCCAGCAGCCCTTACAGGGGAAACACCATATATTTT	CASSPYRGNTIYF
TRBV19	NA	TRBJ1-6	NA	TGTGCCAGTAGTATTAAAGGGGGACCGGGAGGTTCAACCCTCCACTTT	CASSIKGGPGGSTLHF
TRBV9	TRBD1	TRBJ1-2	NA	TGTGCCAGCAGCGAAGGACAGGGGCACTATGGCTACACCTTC	CASSEGQGHYGYTF
TRBV6-8	TRBD2	TRBJ2-5	NA	TGTGCCAGCAGCTGCCCGGGGATAGCGGGGGAAGAGACCCAGTACTTC	CASSCPGIAGEETQYF
TRBV3-1/TRBV3-2	NA	TRBJ2-1	NA	TGTGCCAGCAGCCCCGGGACCTACAATGAGCAGTTCTTC	CASSPGTYNEQFF
TRBV4-1	TRBD1	TRBJ2-3	NA	TGCGCCAGCAGCCCGCGACAGGGCAGCACAGATACGCAGTATTTT	CASSPRQGSTDTQYF
TRBV2	TRBD1	TRBJ1-4	NA	TGTGCCAGCAGTATTAACAGGGGTGAAAAACTGTTTTTT	CASSINRGEKLFF
TRBV4-2	NA	TRBJ2-7	few	TGTGCCAGCAGCCAACAGGTTGACGCCTACGAGCAGTACTTC	CASSQQVDAYEQYF
TRBV5-4	TRBD2	TRBJ2-7	once	TGTGCCAGCAGCACCATAGCGGGGGGAATCTCCTACGAGCAGTACTTC	CASSTIAGGISYEQYF
TRBV6-5	TRBD1	TRBJ1-5	NA	TGTGCCAGCAGCCGGACAGGGAATCAGCCCCAGCATTTT	CASSRTGNQPQHF
TRBV3-1/TRBV3-2	NA	TRBJ1-1	NA	TGTGCCAGCAGCACTCAGGGCTCCAGAAACACTGAAGCTTTCTTT	CASSTQGSRNTEAFF
TRBV29-1	NA	TRBJ2-6	few	TGCAGCGTTGAAGGCGAACTCTCTGGGGCCAACGTCCTGACTTTC	CSVEGELSGANVLTF
TRBV5-1	TRBD1	TRBJ1-1	NA	TGCGCCAGCAGCTGGAGACAGGGGGCGCAGACCACTGAAGCTTTCTTT	CASSWRQGAQTTEAFF